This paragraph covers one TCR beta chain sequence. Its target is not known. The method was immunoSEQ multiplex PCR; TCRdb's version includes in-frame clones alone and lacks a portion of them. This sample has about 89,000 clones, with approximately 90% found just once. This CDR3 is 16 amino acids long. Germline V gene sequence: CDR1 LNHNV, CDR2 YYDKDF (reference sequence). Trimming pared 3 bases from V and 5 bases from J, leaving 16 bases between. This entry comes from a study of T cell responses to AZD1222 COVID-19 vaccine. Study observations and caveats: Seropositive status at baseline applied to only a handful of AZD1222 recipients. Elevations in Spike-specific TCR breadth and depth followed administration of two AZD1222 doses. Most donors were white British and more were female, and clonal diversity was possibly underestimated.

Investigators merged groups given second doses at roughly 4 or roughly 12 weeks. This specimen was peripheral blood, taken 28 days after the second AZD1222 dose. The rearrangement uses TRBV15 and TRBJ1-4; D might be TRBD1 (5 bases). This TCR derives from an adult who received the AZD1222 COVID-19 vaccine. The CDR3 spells CATSRGLEGENEKLFF. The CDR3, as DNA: TGTGCCACCAGCAGGGGGCTCGAAGGGGAGAATGAAAAACTGTTTTTT. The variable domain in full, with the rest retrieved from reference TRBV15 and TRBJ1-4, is DAMVIQNPRYQVTQFGKPVTLSCSQTLNHNVMYWYQQKSSQAPKLLFHYYDKDFNNEADTPDNFQSRRPNTSFCFLDIRSPGLGDTAMYLCATSRGLEGENEKLFFGSGTQLSVL.